This TCR beta chain was identified in a study of shared clonotypes between healthy human individuals. Study-level background: Plates per donor: three CD4 naive, three CD4 memory, two CD8 naive, one CD8 memory.

The protocol was immunoSEQ multiplex PCR, while the TCRdb copy is restricted to in-frame clones and leaves out a portion. Of 2 million to 3 million clones in the sample, more than 85% were seen once. This CDR3 has 15 amino acids. The germline gives CDR1 ENHRY, CDR2 SYGVKD. J was trimmed by 1 base and V by 10 bases; bases with no gene match: 4. With regard to this clone: No antigen is known for it.

Study outcomes and limitations: A reduction in generation probabilities was seen for non-shared clonotypes relative to those shared by all four donors. Generally, naive subsets came out with larger estimated richness than memory subsets. Sampling was confined to blood; repertoires within tissues likely differ.

The sequence was obtained from a young man in good health. Some clones in this sample may be carry-over from other donors' samples. Sequencing used naive CD4+ T cells from PBMCs. Subset noted: CD45RA+ positively selected. The rearrangement joins TRBV10-3 to TRBJ2-5; 15 nucleotides agree with TRBD2. As DNA, the CDR3 is TGTGCCACCGGGACTAGCGGGAGGAGCCAAGAGACCCAGTACTTC. As protein: CATGTSGRSQETQYF.